These T cell receptor beta chains were read from a single sample in a study of shared T cell receptors in the human thymus. Profiled with immunoSEQ multiplex PCR; TCRdb holds only in-frame clones, not every one. The sample lists over 650,000 clones; 70% to 90% were seen once. This sample was also put to use in a study of human thymus T cells.

Material for sequencing was thymocytes. All receptors come from a boy under two years old with a congenital heart defect. The CDR3 runs from the conserved cysteine through the conserved F or W.

j_call v_call cdr3_aa
TRBJ1-4 TRBV14 CASSQEYQGNHSSNEKLFF
TRBJ2-1 TRBV18 CASSPTMGLNYNEQFF
TRBJ2-5 TRBV10-3 CAISGTGGPQETQYF
TRBJ1-1 TRBV28 CASSLIRGGTEAFF
TRBJ2-7 TRBV2 CASSRLKTGFGIYEQYF
TRBJ2-7 TRBV5-1 CASSLNATVTTYEQYF
TRBJ2-1 TRBV4-1 CASSLRTSGRIDYNEQFF
TRBJ2-1 TRBV5-1 CASSPLSNEQFF
TRBJ2-1 TRBV5-1 CASSCMRNRDCYNEQFF
TRBJ2-5 TRBV10-3 CAISESWERQETQYF
TRBJ1-6 TRBV6-1 CASSDDKINSPLHF
TRBJ2-7 TRBV6-1 CASSAGTGNSYEQYF
TRBJ2-4 TRBV27 CASSPRRTAATKNIQYF
TRBJ2-3 TRBV7-2 CASSLVITGVYTDTQYF